The clone carrying this T cell receptor beta chain was observed a few times. Its antigen remains unknown. TCRdb redid the calling of the 5' RACE reads with MiXCR, one entry per CDR3 protein. The data hold some 300,000 distinct CDR3 sequences, with over 9% observed a single time. The data originate from a study of identical twins. Healthy Caucasians made up all donors. The CDR3 extends over 16 amino acids. The V gene's germline CDR1 is SEHNR and CDR2 FQNEAQ (reference sequence). V shed 5 bases and J shed 2 bases, with 13 bases lying between them. Study findings and constraints: Cord blood beta clonotypes present at high abundance carried fewer insertions; no such pattern appeared in memory repertoires.

These data were likewise used in another study, on yellow fever vaccine responses in identical twins. That study adds: Twins' T cell vaccine responses reportedly looked partly convergent, partly personalized.

The J gene is TRBJ2-6, the V gene TRBV7-9; D is unclear. Sequenced sample: CD8+ T cells sorted from blood. This TCR was recovered from a woman aged 18-29 years in good health. The CDR3 region has the DNA TGTGCCAGCAGCGCCTCAAGGGAAGCTGGGGCCAACGTCCTGACTTTC. Amino acids: CASSASREAGANVLTF.